These T cell receptor beta chains were read from a single sample in a study of CD8+ T cells in alopecia areata. Using immunoSEQ multiplex PCR, the repertoire was profiled, and TCRdb retains in-frame clones only, with some absent. Here the sample spans 100,000 or so clones, roughly 60% being singletons. Sequenced material: CD8+ T cells sorted from blood, taken between weeks 55 and 65, from a patient treated with tofacitinib. These receptors were collected from a human donor with alopecia areata. Each CDR3 is given with its conserved first and last residue. D genes are given only for firm matches. The size entry is marked missing in some rows and otherwise reads once, few, many or a size class.

TRBJ2-1 - TRBV29-1 - TGCAGCGTTGAAGCCGAAGACTGGAGCTCCTACAATGAGCAGTTCTTC CSVEAEDWSSYNEQFF
TRBJ2-1 TRBD2 TRBV14 - TGTGCCAGCAGCTCGACTAGCGCCCAGGATTGGGAGCAGTTCTTC CASSSTSAQDWEQFF
TRBJ2-5 TRBD1 TRBV5-6 once TGTGCCAGCATCCGAGCGGACAGGGGGCTGGAGACCCAGTACTTC CASIRADRGLETQYF
TRBJ1-1 - TRBV9 - TGTGCCAGCAGCCCGAAGAGGGAGGTTTCCGGAGCTTTCTTT CASSPKREVSGAFF
TRBJ2-7 - TRBV5-1 few TGCGCCAGCAGCTTACCAACAGGGTTCTACGAGCAGTACTTC CASSLPTGFYEQYF
TRBJ1-3 - TRBV4-1 - TGCGCCAGCACGGGGGGAGGGTCTGGAAACACCATATATTTT CASTGGGSGNTIYF
TRBJ2-1 TRBD2 TRBV29-1 - TGCAGCGTTGATGGGGGGGGAGTTAAGTTCTTC CSVDGGGVKFF
TRBJ2-5 TRBD1 TRBV19 once TGTGCCAGTAGTCTCCGGGACAGGGCTCTTGAGACCCAGTACTTC CASSLRDRALETQYF
TRBJ1-1 - TRBV30 - TGTGCCTGGAGTGGTTCAGCTGAAGCTTTCTTT CAWSGSAEAFF
TRBJ2-2 - TRBV2 - TGTGCCAGCAGTGGACTAGGGGGATCCACCGGGGAGCTGTTTTTT CASSGLGGSTGELFF
TRBJ2-2 - TRBV29-1 - TGCAGCGTTTGGGGGGCCTACACCGGGGAGCTGTTTTTT CSVWGAYTGELFF
TRBJ2-5 TRBD1 TRBV13 - TGTGCCAGCAGCCTCCGGGACAGTTACCAAGAGACCCAGTACTTC CASSLRDSYQETQYF
TRBJ2-7 TRBD2 TRBV18 - TGTGCCAGCTCACCGGGGCTAGCGGGTTTCTACGAGCAGTACTTC CASSPGLAGFYEQYF
TRBJ1-5 - TRBV12-5 few TGTGCTAGTGGTTTGGAAAGCAATCAGCCCCAGCATTTT CASGLESNQPQHF
TRBJ1-1 - TRBV29-1 - TGCAGCGCATTGGAGAACACTGAAGCTTTCTTT CSALENTEAFF
TRBJ1-5 TRBD1 TRBV27 - TGTGCCAGCAGGACGAGGGGGCGTGAAGGTCAGCCCCAGCATTTT CASRTRGREGQPQHF
TRBJ2-7 - TRBV19 - TGTGCCAGTACGAACGGTTACGAGCAGTACTTC CASTNGYEQYF
TRBJ2-5 - TRBV10-3 few TGTGCCATCAGTGATCCCCAAGAGACCCAGTACTTC CAISDPQETQYF
TRBJ2-7 - TRBV5-1 - TGCGCCAGCAGCTTGGGAGCTAGAACCTACGAGCAGTACTTC CASSLGARTYEQYF
TRBJ2-7 - TRBV6-1 - TGTGCCAGCAGTGAAACGAACAGAGTCTACGAGCAGTACTTC CASSETNRVYEQYF
TRBJ1-3 TRBD1 TRBV5-1 few TGCGCCAGCAGCTTGGAGGGGGCGGACTCTGGAAACACCATATATTTT CASSLEGADSGNTIYF
TRBJ1-1 - TRBV27 few TGTGCCAGCGGGAGGAGCACTGAAGCTTTCTTT CASGRSTEAFF
TRBJ2-1 TRBD2 TRBV9 - TGTGCCAGCAGCGCCCGACTAGCGGGGGGGAGTTACAATGAGCAGTTCTTC CASSARLAGGSYNEQFF
TRBJ2-7 - TRBV5-1 - TGCGCCAGCAGCCAAGACAGAGCCTACGAGCAGTACTTC CASSQDRAYEQYF
TRBJ1-1 - TRBV19 - TGTGCCAGTAGTTCGGGCTCTGCGGGAGAAGCTTTCTTT CASSSGSAGEAFF
TRBJ2-5 - TRBV2 - TGTGCCAGCACGGGGCTGGAGACCCAGTACTTC CASTGLETQYF
TRBJ2-7 - TRBV5-1 few TGCGCCAGCAGCCTATACGGCGGGACTCATACTGGGGAGCAGTACTTC CASSLYGGTHTGEQYF
TRBJ2-5 - TRBV10-3 - TGTGCCATCAGTGAGAAGGGTTGGGGGAAGCGAGAGACCCAGTACTTC CAISEKGWGKRETQYF
TRBJ2-1 - TRBV5-1 - TGCGCCAGCAGCTTGGCGGCAGGGTACAATGAGCAGTTCTTC CASSLAAGYNEQFF
TRBJ2-2 - TRBV11-3 - TGTGCCAGCAGCCCAGGGGGGGACACCGGGGAGCTGTTTTTT CASSPGGDTGELFF
TRBJ2-7 TRBD1 TRBV5-1 - TGCGCCAGCAGCTTTCCGGGACAGGGGGCTTACGAGCAGTACTTC CASSFPGQGAYEQYF
TRBJ2-1 TRBD2 TRBV10-3 - TGTGCCATCAGGATCACTAGCGGGGGGGCGCAAAATGAGCAGTTCTTC CAIRITSGGAQNEQFF
TRBJ2-1 TRBD2 TRBV2 - TGTGCCAGCAGTACTAGCGCCAGGTCCTACAATGAGCAGTTCTTC CASSTSARSYNEQFF
TRBJ2-3 - TRBV2 few TGTGCCAGCAGTGAAAGGAGTAGCTTGGGTACGCAGTATTTT CASSERSSLGTQYF
TRBJ2-1 TRBD1 TRBV29-1 few TGCAGCGTTTTCACTGACAGGGACTCCTACAATGAGCAGTTCTTC CSVFTDRDSYNEQFF
TRBJ1-1 - TRBV14 - TGTGCCAGCAGTCAGGGGTTTGGGACTGAAGCTTTCTTT CASSQGFGTEAFF
TRBJ1-5 - TRBV29-1 - TGCAGCGTGAGATCTGGCGATCAGCCCCAGCATTTT CSVRSGDQPQHF
TRBJ1-4 - TRBV29-1 - TGCAGCGTGGGGGATGGAAAACTGTTTTTT CSVGDGKLFF
TRBJ2-5 - TRBV5-4 - TGTGCCACACAAGAGACCCAGTACTTC CATQETQYF